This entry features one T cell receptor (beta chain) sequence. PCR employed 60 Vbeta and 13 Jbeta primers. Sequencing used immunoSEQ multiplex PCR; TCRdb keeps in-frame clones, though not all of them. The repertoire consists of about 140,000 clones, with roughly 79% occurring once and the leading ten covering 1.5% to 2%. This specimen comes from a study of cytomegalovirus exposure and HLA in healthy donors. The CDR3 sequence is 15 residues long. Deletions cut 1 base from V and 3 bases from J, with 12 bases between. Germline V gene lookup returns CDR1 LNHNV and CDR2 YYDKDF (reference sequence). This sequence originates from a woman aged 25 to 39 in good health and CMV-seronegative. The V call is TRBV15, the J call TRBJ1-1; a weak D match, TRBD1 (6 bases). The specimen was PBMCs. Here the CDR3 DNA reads TGTGCCACCAGCAGAGGGACAGACAGACACACTGAAGCTTTCTTT. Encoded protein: CATSRGTDRHTEAFF.